This is a list of T cell receptor beta chains from one sample in a study of blood T cell repertoires in COVID-19. TCRdb keeps only in-frame clones here, not all; method: immunoSEQ multiplex PCR. The sample has roughly 230,000 clones; 65% to 85% are singletons. The specimen sequenced was peripheral blood. The receptor source for this set is a man aged 35-49 years with active or convalescent COVID-19. Both conserved end residues are part of each CDR3.

v_call,cdr3_aa
TRBV11-3,CASSPWVAGQETQYF
TRBV2,CASGGGAGRNTEAFF
TRBV28,CASISGQGVKGAYEQYF
TRBV20-1,CSASRDRAYEQYF
TRBV18,CASSPLGTGGMNTEAFF
TRBV6-5,CASSRTGVLAFF
TRBV19,CASSINYAADTQYF
TRBV5-1,CASSSGNIQYF
TRBV5-5,CASSLNLDRGYTF
TRBV3-1/TRBV3-2,CASSPGHNYGYTF
TRBV7-9,CASSREHEQYF
TRBV2,CASSVDRGAEKLFF
TRBV5-6,CASSSLLGGQLQETQYF
TRBV3-1/TRBV3-2,CASSRTGLLGTQYF
TRBV6-5,CASSPKRVNTGELFF
TRBV28,CASSPGIGRYGYTF
TRBV6-5,CASSPEDYYGYTF
TRBV7-3,CASSLNRGRDTQYF
TRBV30,CAWSPTGYQPQHF
TRBV27,CASSLYDRAGELFF
TRBV29-1,CSVTTGGAFSEQYF
TRBV18,CASSPPGLPGETQYF
TRBV5-1,CASRPGAGQETQYF
TRBV30,CAWSVRAGSNNEQFF
TRBV5-1,CASSPGDRVSYNEQFF
TRBV7-9,CASSPQGGQNIQYF
TRBV9,CASSVGPTPYEQYF
TRBV19,CASSDRVRETQYF
TRBV5-1,CASSLVLAGNTGELFF
TRBV5-1,CASSPGGGGSGNTIYF
TRBV5-1,CASSPLGGNEQFF